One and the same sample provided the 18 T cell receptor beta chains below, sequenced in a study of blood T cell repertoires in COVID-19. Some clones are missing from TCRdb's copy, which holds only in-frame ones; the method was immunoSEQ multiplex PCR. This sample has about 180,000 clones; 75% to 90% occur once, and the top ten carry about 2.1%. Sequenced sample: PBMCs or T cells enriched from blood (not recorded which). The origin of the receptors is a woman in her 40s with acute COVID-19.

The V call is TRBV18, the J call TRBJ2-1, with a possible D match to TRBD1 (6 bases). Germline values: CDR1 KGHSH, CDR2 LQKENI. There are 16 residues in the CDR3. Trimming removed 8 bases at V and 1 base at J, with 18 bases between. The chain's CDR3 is CASRPDSYLSYNEQFF. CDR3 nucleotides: TGTGCCAGCCGGCCGGACAGTTATTTATCCTACAATGAGCAGTTCTTC.

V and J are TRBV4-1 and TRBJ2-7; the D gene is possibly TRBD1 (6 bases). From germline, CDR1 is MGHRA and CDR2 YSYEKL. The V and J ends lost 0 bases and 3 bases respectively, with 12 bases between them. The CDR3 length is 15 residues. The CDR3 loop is CASSQEQGRGYEQYF. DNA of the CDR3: TGCGCCAGCAGCCAAGAACAAGGCAGGGGCTACGAGCAGTACTTC.

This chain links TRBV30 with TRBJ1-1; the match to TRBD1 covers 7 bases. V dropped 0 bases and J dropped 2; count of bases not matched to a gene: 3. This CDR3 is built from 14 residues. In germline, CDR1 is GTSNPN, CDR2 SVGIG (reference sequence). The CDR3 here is CAWSVGTANTEAFF. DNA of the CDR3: TGTGCCTGGAGTGTAGGGACAGCAAACACTGAAGCTTTCTTT.

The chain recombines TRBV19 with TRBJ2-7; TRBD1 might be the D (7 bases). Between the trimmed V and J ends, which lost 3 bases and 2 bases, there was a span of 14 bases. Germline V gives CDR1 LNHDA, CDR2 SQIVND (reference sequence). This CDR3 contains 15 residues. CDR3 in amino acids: CASSIGGGSAYEQYF. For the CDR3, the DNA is TGTGCCAGTAGTATTGGAGGGGGCAGCGCCTACGAGCAGTACTTC. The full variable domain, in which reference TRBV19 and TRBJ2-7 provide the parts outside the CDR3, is DGGITQSPKYLFRKEGQNVTLSCEQNLNHDAMYWYRQDPGQGLRLIYYSQIVNDFQKGDIAEGYSVSREKKESFPLTVTSAQKNPTAFYLCASSIGGGSAYEQYFGPGTRLTVT.

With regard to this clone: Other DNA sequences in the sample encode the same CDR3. CDR3 DNA: TGCAGCGTAGACAGGAACACTGAAGCTTTCTTT. It encodes CSVDRNTEAFF. The chain uses TRBV29-1 and TRBJ1-1, with D tentatively TRBD1 (5 bases). V lost 6 bases, J lost 1 base, and 6 bases lay in between. Per the germline V gene, CDR1 is SQVTM and CDR2 is ANQGSEA. The CDR3 length is 11 residues. The full variable domain, in which reference TRBV29-1 and TRBJ1-1 provide the parts outside the CDR3, is SAVISQKPSRDICQRGTSLTIQCQVDSQVTMMFWYRQQPGQSLTLIATANQGSEATYESGFVIDKFPISRPNLTFSTLTVSNMSPEDSSIYLCSVDRNTEAFFGQGTRLTVV.

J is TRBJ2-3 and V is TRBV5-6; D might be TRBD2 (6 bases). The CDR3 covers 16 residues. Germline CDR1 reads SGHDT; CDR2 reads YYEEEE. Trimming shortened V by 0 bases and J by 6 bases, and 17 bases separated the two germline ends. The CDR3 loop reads CASSLASGRREDTQYF. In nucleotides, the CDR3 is TGTGCCAGCAGCTTGGCCTCAGGGAGGAGGGAGGATACGCAGTATTTT.

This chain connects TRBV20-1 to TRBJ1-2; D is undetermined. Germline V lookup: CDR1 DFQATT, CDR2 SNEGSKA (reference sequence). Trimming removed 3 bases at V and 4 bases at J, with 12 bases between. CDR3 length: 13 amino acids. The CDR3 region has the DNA TGCAGTGCTAGTTACAGAAGCCCCTATGGCTACACCTTC. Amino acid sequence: CSASYRSPYGYTF.

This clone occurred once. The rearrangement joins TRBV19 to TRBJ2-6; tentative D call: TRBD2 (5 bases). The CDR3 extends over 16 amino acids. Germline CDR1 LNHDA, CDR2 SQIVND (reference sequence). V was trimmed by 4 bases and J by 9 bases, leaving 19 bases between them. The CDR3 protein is CASSTSSGKGGNVLTF. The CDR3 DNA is TGTGCCAGTAGTACAAGTTCGGGGAAGGGCGGCAACGTCCTGACTTTC.

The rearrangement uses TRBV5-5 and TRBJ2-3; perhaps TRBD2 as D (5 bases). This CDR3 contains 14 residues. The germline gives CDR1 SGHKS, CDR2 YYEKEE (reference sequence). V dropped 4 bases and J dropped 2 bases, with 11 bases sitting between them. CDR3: CASSPGLDTDTQYF. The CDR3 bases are TGTGCCAGCAGCCCAGGACTCGACACAGATACGCAGTATTTT.

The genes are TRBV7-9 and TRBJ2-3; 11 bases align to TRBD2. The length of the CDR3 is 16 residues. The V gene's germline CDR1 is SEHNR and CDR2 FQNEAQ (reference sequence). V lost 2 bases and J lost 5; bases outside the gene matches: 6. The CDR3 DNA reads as TGTGCCAGCAGCTTAACTAGCGGGGGATTTGGAGATACGCAGTATTTT. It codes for CASSLTSGGFGDTQYF.

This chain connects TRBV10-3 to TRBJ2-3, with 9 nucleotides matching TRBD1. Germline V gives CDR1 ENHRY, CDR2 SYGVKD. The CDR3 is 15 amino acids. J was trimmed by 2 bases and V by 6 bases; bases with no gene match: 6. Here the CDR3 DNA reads TGTGCCATCAGAAATGGACAGGGGATCACAGATACGCAGTATTTT. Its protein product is CAIRNGQGITDTQYF.

Here the CDR3 DNA reads TGTGCCAGCAGCTTAGTGGGAGTTACCTACGAGCAGTACTTC. Translating gives CASSLVGVTYEQYF. The chain couples TRBV7-9 to TRBJ2-7; D might be TRBD2 (5 bases). The CDR3 covers 14 residues. V was trimmed by 1 base and J by 2 bases, leaving 9 bases between them. Looked up from germline, CDR1 is SEHNR and CDR2 is FQNEAQ (reference sequence).

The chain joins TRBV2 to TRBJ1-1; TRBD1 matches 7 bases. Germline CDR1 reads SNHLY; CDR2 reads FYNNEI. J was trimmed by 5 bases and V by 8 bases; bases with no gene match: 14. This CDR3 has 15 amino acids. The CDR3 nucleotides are TGTGCCAGCTCACTCTTGACAGGGATGAGGACTGAAGCTTTCTTT. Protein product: CASSLLTGMRTEAFF.

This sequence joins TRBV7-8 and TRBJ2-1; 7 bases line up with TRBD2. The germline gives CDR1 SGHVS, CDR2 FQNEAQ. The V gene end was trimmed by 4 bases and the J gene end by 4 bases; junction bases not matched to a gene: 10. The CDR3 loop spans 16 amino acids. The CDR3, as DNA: TGTGCCAGCAGCTCCTGGTCCGGGACTACATACAATGAGCAGTTCTTC. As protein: CASSSWSGTTYNEQFF. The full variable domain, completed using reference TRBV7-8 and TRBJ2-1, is GAGVSQSPRYKVAKRGQDVALRCDPISGHVSLFWYQQALGQGPEFLTYFQNEAQLDKSGLPSDRFFAERPEGSVSTLKIQRTQQEDSAVYLCASSSWSGTTYNEQFFGPGTRLTVL.

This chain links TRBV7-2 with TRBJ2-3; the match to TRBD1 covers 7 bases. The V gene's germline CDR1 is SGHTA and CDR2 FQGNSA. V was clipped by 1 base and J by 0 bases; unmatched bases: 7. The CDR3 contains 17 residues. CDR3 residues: CASSLDRGFHSTDTQYF. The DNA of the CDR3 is TGTGCCAGCAGCTTAGACAGGGGTTTCCATAGCACAGATACGCAGTATTTT.

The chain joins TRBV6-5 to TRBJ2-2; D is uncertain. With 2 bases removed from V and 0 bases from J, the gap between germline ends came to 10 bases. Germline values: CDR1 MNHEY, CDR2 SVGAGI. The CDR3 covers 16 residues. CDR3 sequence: CASSYRQYPNTGELFF. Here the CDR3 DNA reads TGTGCCAGCAGTTACCGTCAGTATCCGAACACCGGGGAGCTGTTTTTT.

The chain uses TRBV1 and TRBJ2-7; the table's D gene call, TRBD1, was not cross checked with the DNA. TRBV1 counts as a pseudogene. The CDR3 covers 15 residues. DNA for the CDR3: TGCACCAGCAGCCACAGGGATGGTAAGCCCTACGAGCAGTACTTC. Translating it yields CTSSHRDGKPYEQYF.

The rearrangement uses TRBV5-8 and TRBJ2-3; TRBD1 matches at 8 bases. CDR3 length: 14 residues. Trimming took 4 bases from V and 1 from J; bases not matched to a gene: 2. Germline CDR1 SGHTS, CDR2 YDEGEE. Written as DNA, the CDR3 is TGTGCCAGCAGCCCGGGACAGGGCACAGATACGCAGTATTTT. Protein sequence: CASSPGQGTDTQYF.